These 20 T cell receptor beta chains were sequenced from one sample in a study of blood T cell repertoires in COVID-19. Clones were sequenced by immunoSEQ multiplex PCR, and TCRdb holds only the in-frame ones, with some missing. The sample has some 220,000 clones; 85% are singletons. Input material: peripheral blood. These receptors were collected from a woman aged 65 to 85 with COVID-19, enrolled during active disease.

The chain has TRBV6-1 and TRBJ1-2, with TRBD1 as a possible D gene (5 bases). The V and J ends lost 1 base and 5 bases respectively, with 8 bases between them. Germline CDR1 reads MNHNS; CDR2 reads SASEGT. The CDR3 has 13 amino acids. The CDR3 DNA reads as TGTGCCAGCAGTGAAGTGGGGGGGTATGGCTACACCTTC. It is translated as CASSEVGGYGYTF.

V gene TRBV9 combines with J gene TRBJ2-3; 8 bases map to TRBD2. Losses at the gene ends were 4 bases for V and 5 bases for J; bases not matched to a gene: 9. Germline loops: CDR1 SGDLS, CDR2 YYNGEE. This CDR3 comprises 15 residues. CDR3 nucleotides: TGTGCCAGCAGCCAGAAGGGACTAGTTTTAGATACGCAGTATTTT. Translating it yields CASSQKGLVLDTQYF.

The V gene is TRBV7-3, the J gene TRBJ2-1, with 8 nucleotides matching TRBD1. CDR3 length equals 16 residues. The V segment lost 5 bases and the J segment 6 bases; nucleotides outside the gene matches: 12. Germline loops: CDR1 SGHTA, CDR2 FQGTGA. The CDR3 spells CASSPDPGQGTNEQFF. The CDR3 nucleotides read TGTGCCAGCAGCCCCGATCCCGGACAGGGAACCAATGAGCAGTTCTTC.

In DNA, the CDR3 is TGTGCCAGTAGGATTGGGGCAGGGGCCAACACTGAAGCTTTCTTT. Amino acid sequence: CASRIGAGANTEAFF. The V and J genes are TRBV19 and TRBJ1-1, with a weak D call TRBD1 (6 bases). This CDR3 has 15 residues. Germline-derived CDR1 and CDR2 are LNHDA and SQIVND (reference sequence). V was cut by 6 bases and J by 2 bases, with 16 bases left in between.

This rearrangement joins TRBV29-1 to TRBJ1-2, with no clear D. V was pared by 5 bases and J by 3 bases, with 7 bases between. CDR3 length: 11 amino acids. The germline V gene encodes CDR1 SQVTM and CDR2 ANQGSEA. CDR3 in amino acids: CSVPGYYGYTF. The CDR3 DNA follows: TGCAGCGTTCCGGGGTACTATGGCTACACCTTC.

V is TRBV4-2 and J is TRBJ1-5; 7 bases map to TRBD1. The germline gives CDR1 LGHNA, CDR2 YNFKEQ. The CDR3 is made up of 15 amino acids. The trim removed 0 bases at V and 7 bases at J, leaving 6 bases unmatched. CDR3 nucleotides: TGTGCCAGCAGCCAAGAACAGGGGCTTTCGCAGCCCCAGCATTTT. Its translation: CASSQEQGLSQPQHF.

The J gene is TRBJ1-1, the V gene TRBV5-4; the D is unclear. CDR1 SGHNT and CDR2 YYREEE come from the germline V gene (reference sequence). V was pared by 4 bases and J by 1 base, with 14 bases between. The CDR3 spans 15 residues. The CDR3 loop is CASSPFPTKNTEAFF. CDR3 nucleotides: TGTGCCAGCAGCCCCTTTCCGACAAAGAACACTGAAGCTTTCTTT.

The V call is TRBV14, the J call TRBJ2-2; D may be TRBD1 (5 bases). The CDR3 totals 14 residues. V dropped 4 bases and J dropped 5 bases, with 11 bases sitting between them. Germline V gives CDR1 SGHDN, CDR2 FVKESK. The CDR3 coding sequence is TGTGCCAGCAGCCGGCAGGGAAGGACCGGGGAGCTGTTTTTT. It specifies CASSRQGRTGELFF.

The rearrangement uses TRBV11-2 and TRBJ1-1; D gene unclear. Germline V lookup: CDR1 SGHAT, CDR2 FQNNGV. The CDR3 sequence is 13 residues long. V was shortened by 5 bases and J by 1 base, with 8 bases between the two germline ends. For the CDR3, the DNA is TGTGCCAGCAGCCCTACAGCGAACACTGAAGCTTTCTTT. Translation gives CASSPTANTEAFF.

The chain joins TRBV18 to TRBJ2-7; D possibly corresponds to TRBD2 (5 bases). V was shortened by 4 bases and J by 0 bases, with 13 bases between the two germline ends. The germline CDR1 and CDR2 sequences are KGHSH and LQKENI. This CDR3 region has 15 residues. CDR3 loop: CASSLVGRSSYEQYF. The CDR3 DNA sequence: TGTGCCAGCTCACTGGTAGGGAGAAGCTCCTACGAGCAGTACTTC.

This clone occurred once. The chain couples TRBV6-6 to TRBJ1-6, with D possibly TRBD1 on 5 matching bases. CDR3 length equals 15 residues. Germline CDR1 reads MNHNY; CDR2 reads SVGAGI (reference sequence). Deletions cut 6 bases from V and 8 bases from J, with 17 bases between. The CDR3 protein is CASSPQGGADSPLHF. The CDR3 bases are TGTGCCAGCAGCCCCCAGGGAGGAGCGGATTCACCCCTCCACTTT.

This chain links TRBV10-3 with TRBJ1-2; D not certain. The CDR3 covers 16 residues. V was shortened by 5 bases and J by 5 bases, with 21 bases between the two germline ends. The V gene's germline CDR1 is ENHRY and CDR2 SYGVKD. The CDR3 DNA follows: TGTGCCATCAGTCCTAGTTCTGACCGAGTCATATATGGCTACACCTTC. It yields the protein CAISPSSDRVIYGYTF.

The chain is built from TRBV18 and TRBJ2-6; D perhaps matches TRBD1 (5 bases). The length of the CDR3 is 16 residues. V was trimmed by 0 bases and J by 2 bases, leaving 8 bases between them. CDR1 and CDR2 (germline): KGHSH, LQKENI. CDR3: CASSPPQGPGANVLTF. Here the CDR3 DNA reads TGTGCCAGCTCACCACCTCAGGGTCCTGGGGCCAACGTCCTGACTTTC.

The chain uses TRBV19 and TRBJ2-2; 7 bases are a match to TRBD2. Per the germline V gene, CDR1 is LNHDA and CDR2 is SQIVND (reference sequence). The V segment lost 5 bases and the J segment 3 bases; nucleotides outside the gene matches: 9. The CDR3 extends over 16 amino acids. The CDR3 loop reads CASSRRRTRDTGELFF. The CDR3 DNA reads as TGTGCCAGTAGTCGGCGTCGGACTAGGGACACCGGGGAGCTGTTTTTT.

The J gene is TRBJ2-1, the V gene TRBV9, with 8 bases that match TRBD2. The germline CDR1 and CDR2 sequences are SGDLS and YYNGEE. V dropped 4 bases and J dropped 0; count of bases not matched to a gene: 6. This CDR3 region has 16 residues. CDR3 DNA: TGTGCCAGCAGCATCCAGAGCGGGAGCTCCTACAATGAGCAGTTCTTC. Residues: CASSIQSGSSYNEQFF. Based on the CDR3 plus reference TRBV9 and TRBJ2-1, the full variable domain is DSGVTQTPKHLITATGQRVTLRCSPRSGDLSVYWYQQSLDQGLQFLIQYYNGEERAKGNILERFSAQQFPDLHSELNLSSLELGDSALYFCASSIQSGSSYNEQFFGPGTRLTVL.

V and J are TRBV5-1 and TRBJ2-7, with D unresolved. Germline values: CDR1 SGHRS, CDR2 YFSETQ. Trimming took 2 bases from V and 0 from J, leaving 12 bases between them. The CDR3 runs to 15 residues. This CDR3 reads CASSLGVGGSYEQYF. CDR3 sequence (DNA): TGCGCCAGCAGCTTAGGCGTCGGCGGCTCCTACGAGCAGTACTTC.

This sequence joins TRBV3-1 (or the pseudogene TRBV3-2) and TRBJ2-5, with 7 nucleotides matching TRBD1. Per germline, CDR1 LGHDT and CDR2 YNNKEL (reference sequence). Trimming took 1 base from V and 3 from J; bases not matched to a gene: 5. This CDR3 is built from 15 residues. CDR3 nucleotides: TGTGCCAGCAGCCAAGCCGGGACAGCAGAAGAGACCCAGTACTTC. This sequence encodes CASSQAGTAEETQYF.

This clone has at least ten counts. The CDR3 nucleotides read TGCGCCAGCAGCTTGACGGGGACACCGAACACTGAAGCTTTCTTT. Its translation is CASSLTGTPNTEAFF. The V gene is TRBV5-1, the J gene TRBJ1-1, with TRBD1 as a possible D gene (6 bases). This CDR3 contains 15 residues. Germline V gene lookup returns CDR1 SGHRS and CDR2 YFSETQ. V shed 1 base and J shed 1 base, with 11 bases lying between them.

The chain uses TRBV5-1 and TRBJ2-7; 8 bases fit TRBD2. There are 14 residues in the CDR3. Looked up from germline, CDR1 is SGHRS and CDR2 is YFSETQ. Unmatched junction bases numbered 6, after V lost 4 bases and J lost 3 bases. The CDR3 region has the DNA TGCGCCAGCAGCCCCGACGGGGGGGGCTACGAGCAGTACTTC. It is translated as CASSPDGGGYEQYF.

Only a few counts were recorded for this clone. The V gene is TRBV5-4, the J gene TRBJ1-2; TRBD1 matches 7 bases. The germline V gene encodes CDR1 SGHNT and CDR2 YYREEE (reference sequence). The trim removed 4 bases at V and 0 bases at J, leaving 21 bases unmatched. The CDR3 totals 20 residues. DNA of the CDR3: TGTGCCAGCAGCCCGGCCCCGTCGGGACAGCGACTCACTCCTAACTATGGCTACACCTTC. Its translation: CASSPAPSGQRLTPNYGYTF.